These T cell receptor beta chains were read from a single sample in a study of vaccination and CD4 T cells after COVID-19. The antigens these receptors bind are not known. One entry per CDR3 protein results from TCRdb running MiXCR on the PCR reads. The sample records approximately 17,000 distinct CDR3 sequences, about 50% being singletons. The sample in question was CD4+ T cells from blood, cultured in vitro, obtained about 7 months after SARS-CoV-2 vaccination. The origin of the receptors is a human donor who had recovered from COVID-19. CDR3s include the opening cysteine and the closing phenylalanine or tryptophan. A D gene is named only where the DNA matches it firmly. Expanded clones are given a class, and other clones once, few, many or no size at all.

j_gene | v_gene | d_gene | abundance | CDR3nt | CDR3aa
TRBJ2-5 | TRBV6-1 | - | few | TGTGCCAGCAGTGTCGAGCGAGGGGGGGAGACCCAGTACTTC | CASSVERGGETQYF
TRBJ1-1 | TRBV5-6 | TRBD1 | - | TGTGCCAGCAGCTTGCAGGGGGCCGGATCAAACACTGAAGCTTTCTTT | CASSLQGAGSNTEAFF
TRBJ2-1 | TRBV6-5 | TRBD2 | - | TGTGCCAGCAGTTACCAGCGGGGCGACAATGAGCAGTTCTTC | CASSYQRGDNEQFF
TRBJ2-1 | TRBV27 | TRBD2 | - | TGTGCCAGCAGTGCGGGAGGGCCTAGGAATGAGCAGTTCTTC | CASSAGGPRNEQFF
TRBJ1-1 | TRBV20-1 | TRBD1 | once | TGCAGTGCTAGAGATTCGTCCGGGACAGCTAAAGCTTTCTTT | CSARDSSGTAKAFF
TRBJ1-2 | TRBV6-1 | TRBD1 | - | TGTGCCAGCAGTCGTGTCAGGGGGCGCGGGGGTGGCTACACCTTC | CASSRVRGRGGGYTF
TRBJ2-5 | TRBV10-3 | TRBD2 | - | TGTGCCATCAGTGAGGCTAGCGGCCAAGAGACCCAGTACTTC | CAISEASGQETQYF
TRBJ2-1 | TRBV11-1 | TRBD2 | - | TGTGCCAGCAGCTTGGAGGGACTAGCTGAGCAGTTCTTC | CASSLEGLAEQFF
TRBJ2-3 | TRBV7-2 | TRBD1 | few | TGTGCCAGCAGCCGCAGACCGGGACAGATTCCCACAGATACGCAGTATTTT | CASSRRPGQIPTDTQYF
TRBJ1-5 | TRBV20-1 | - | - | TGCAGTGCTAGAGATCAACGGGGGCGTCAGCCCCAGCATTTT | CSARDQRGRQPQHF
TRBJ1-6 | TRBV6-1 | - | - | TGTGCCAGCGGTGGGGACGGGGCGAATTCACCCCTCCACTTT | CASGGDGANSPLHF
TRBJ1-3 | TRBV20-1 | - | - | TGCAGTGCAGGGGTTCGAGGGACTGGAAACACCATATATTTT | CSAGVRGTGNTIYF
TRBJ1-2 | TRBV6-1 | - | - | TGTGCCACGCAGGGATTCGGCTATGGCTACACCTTC | CATQGFGYGYTF
TRBJ2-1 | TRBV20-1 | TRBD2 | - | TGCAGTGCTTCCTCGTCCTTAGCGGGATCGTACAATGAGCAGTTCTTC | CSASSSLAGSYNEQFF
TRBJ2-5 | TRBV19 | - | - | TGTGCCAGTAGTAATTTGGCAGGGTATAGCCAAGAGACCCAGTACTTC | CASSNLAGYSQETQYF
TRBJ2-3 | TRBV21-1 | - | - | TGTGCCAGCAGCAAGCCGCTAGCGGGGGATAATAGCACAGATACGCAGTATTTT | CASSKPLAGDNSTDTQYF
TRBJ1-2 | TRBV20-1 | - | - | TGCAGTGCTCGCGAGGGGCAGGGAAAGAACTATGGCTACACCTTC | CSAREGQGKNYGYTF
TRBJ1-2 | TRBV7-9 | TRBD1 | - | TGTGCCAGCAGCTCACACCTCGCCCAGGGACAGGTTAACTATGGCTACACCTTC | CASSSHLAQGQVNYGYTF
TRBJ2-7 | TRBV19 | TRBD1 | once | TGTGCCAGTAGTATCGTTGAGGACGGGACAGGGTTCTACGAGCAGTACTTC | CASSIVEDGTGFYEQYF
TRBJ2-3 | TRBV10-3 | - | - | TGTGCCATCAGTGTCGGAGGGGCTTCGGGTACGCAGTATTTT | CAISVGGASGTQYF
TRBJ2-3 | TRBV20-1 | TRBD2 | few | TGCAGTGCGAGTGGGGCGGGGGGCACAGATACGCAGTATTTT | CSASGAGGTDTQYF
TRBJ2-1 | TRBV20-1 | TRBD2 | - | TGCAGTGCATACCCTATGGCTAGCGGCTCCTACAATGAGCAGTTCTTC | CSAYPMASGSYNEQFF